These 30 T cell receptor beta chains were sequenced from one sample in a study of Ad26.COV2.S vaccination and SARS-CoV-2 variants. Treatment in this sample: about 20 received Ad26.COV2.S at low or high dose, single or two shots; roughly five received placebo; per-sample allocation not given. Samples were taken on day 63 after the first vaccine or placebo injection. Here immunoSEQ multiplex PCR was the method, and the copy in TCRdb shows in-frame clones only, minus some. The sample records hundreds of thousands of clones, roughly 89% being singletons. The sample was peripheral blood, taken in a trial of Ad26.COV2.S vaccine versus placebo. Receptor source: a person between 18 and 60 years old who received the Ad26.COV2.S COVID-19 vaccine or a placebo.

This chain joins TRBV2 and TRBJ2-3; D is undetermined. V was trimmed by 2 bases and J by 6 bases, leaving 12 bases between them. This CDR3 contains 14 residues. CDR1 and CDR2 from the germline V gene are SNHLY and FYNNEI. CDR3 DNA sequence: TGTGCCAGCAGTGAACCCTACATGGGGGATACGCAGTATTTT. It codes for CASSEPYMGDTQYF.

A single count supports this clone. The chain couples TRBV19 to TRBJ1-4; 7 bases map to TRBD1. Germline-derived CDR1 and CDR2 are LNHDA and SQIVND (reference sequence). The trim removed 6 bases at V and 6 bases at J, leaving 10 bases unmatched. This CDR3 region has 15 residues. The CDR3 nucleotides are TGTGCCAGTAGAAGACAGGGATTGGGTGATGAAAAACTGTTTTTT. Translated: CASRRQGLGDEKLFF.

The chain has TRBV7-8 and TRBJ1-6; D remains ambiguous. The CDR3 is made up of 16 amino acids. Germline CDR1 SGHVS, CDR2 FQNEAQ. Trimming removed 5 bases at V and 2 bases at J, with 13 bases between. The CDR3 region is CASSLRAKAYNSPLHF. DNA of the CDR3: TGTGCCAGCAGCCTCCGCGCCAAGGCCTATAATTCACCCCTCCACTTT.

This sequence joins TRBV11-1 and TRBJ2-5; 7 nucleotides agree with TRBD1. The length of the CDR3 is 15 residues. Trimming at V came to 5 bases and at J to 3 bases, leaving 9 bases not matched to a gene. From germline, CDR1 is SGHAT and CDR2 FQDESV (reference sequence). CDR3 DNA sequence: TGTGCCAGCAGCCGCCACAGGGGTGGGGAAGAGACCCAGTACTTC. Translated: CASSRHRGGEETQYF.

The genes are TRBV19 and TRBJ1-4; no definite D call. Trimming removed 3 bases from V and 6 bases from J, with 11 bases in between. Germline loops: CDR1 LNHDA, CDR2 SQIVND (reference sequence). CDR3 length: 14 amino acids. This chain's CDR3 is CASSIAVNHEKLFF. The CDR3 DNA follows: TGTGCCAGTAGTATCGCCGTGAACCATGAAAAACTGTTTTTT.

The rearrangement links TRBV4-1 to TRBJ1-2; maybe TRBD1 (6 bases). Trimming stripped 1 base from V and 7 bases from J, with 13 bases between. Germline CDR1 and CDR2: MGHRA and YSYEKL. The CDR3 sequence is 14 residues long. CDR3 bases: TGCGCCAGCAGCCAAGTCTACAGGGTTTCTGGCTACACCTTC. Translated, it gives CASSQVYRVSGYTF.

V is TRBV3-1 (or the pseudogene TRBV3-2) and J is TRBJ2-5, with D perhaps matching TRBD1 or TRBD2 (5 bases each). This CDR3 contains 17 residues. V lost 0 bases and J 4 bases, leaving 18 bases between the germline ends. Germline CDR1 LGHDT, CDR2 YNNKEL (reference sequence). CDR3 in DNA: TGTGCCAGCAGCCAAGATTTCGAAGGGACCCCAAGAGAGACCCAGTACTTC. Its protein is CASSQDFEGTPRETQYF.

This chain connects TRBV18 to TRBJ1-4, with unresolved D. Germline V gene lookup returns CDR1 KGHSH and CDR2 LQKENI. This CDR3 comprises 14 residues. The germline V and J ends were trimmed by 3 bases and 5 bases, with 10 bases remaining between them. As DNA, the CDR3 is TGTGCCAGCTCACCGGGCGTAAGCAATGAAAAACTGTTTTTT. It specifies CASSPGVSNEKLFF.

V and J are TRBV13 and TRBJ2-5; D gene ambiguous. The germline V and J ends were trimmed by 6 bases and 5 bases, with 19 bases remaining between them. Germline V gives CDR1 PRHDT, CDR2 FYEKMQ (reference sequence). The CDR3 loop spans 15 amino acids. This CDR3 is CASSHNWLAVETQYF. CDR3 DNA: TGTGCCAGCAGTCATAATTGGTTGGCTGTGGAGACCCAGTACTTC.

The chain uses TRBV3-1 (or the pseudogene TRBV3-2) and TRBJ1-6; unclear D gene. Trimming removed 3 bases from V and 7 bases from J, with 7 bases in between. CDR3 length equals 13 residues. From germline, CDR1 is LGHDT and CDR2 YNNKEL (reference sequence). The CDR3 reads CASSHPGNSPLHF. For the CDR3, the DNA is TGTGCCAGCAGCCACCCGGGGAATTCACCCCTCCACTTT.

This clone was seen a single time. The chain employs TRBV5-6 and TRBJ2-6; D unresolved. V shed 0 bases and J shed 0 bases, with 10 bases lying between them. The CDR3 sequence is 17 residues long. The germline CDR1 and CDR2 sequences are SGHDT and YYEEEE. The CDR3 DNA reads TGTGCCAGCAGCTTGGATGGCAGAGCCTCTGGGGCCAACGTCCTGACTTTC. This translates into CASSLDGRASGANVLTF.

The chain recombines TRBV7-8 with TRBJ1-6, with D perhaps matching TRBD1 (5 bases). The CDR3 is 15 amino acids. The germline CDR1 and CDR2 sequences are SGHVS and FQNEAQ. The V end lost 6 bases, the J end lost 7 bases, and 16 bases lay between the germline ends. The CDR3 loop is CASSPGRPENSPLHF. The CDR3 DNA sequence: TGTGCCAGCAGTCCAGGGCGCCCGGAAAATTCACCCCTCCACTTT.

The chain uses TRBV30 and TRBJ2-1, with no clear D. Trimming stripped 2 bases from V and 3 bases from J, with 14 bases between. The CDR3 has 15 amino acids. CDR1 and CDR2 from the germline V gene are GTSNPN and SVGIG (reference sequence). DNA for the CDR3: TGTGCCTGGAGTCGGGCAGGTGCAAGCTACAATGAGCAGTTCTTC. Its translation is CAWSRAGASYNEQFF.

The chain couples TRBV5-1 to TRBJ2-7; a weak D match, TRBD2 (6 bases). Germline lookup yields CDR1 SGHRS and CDR2 YFSETQ. Trimming took off 2 bases at V and 2 bases at J, with 14 bases between the two ends. The CDR3 consists of 15 residues. CDR3 residues: CASSLEGGVAYEQYF. The CDR3 nucleotides are TGCGCCAGCAGCTTAGAGGGCGGGGTGGCCTACGAGCAGTACTTC.

This sequence joins TRBV7-9 and TRBJ1-2; 7 positions match TRBD1. With V trimmed by 3 bases and J by 8 bases, 3 bases remained unmatched. The CDR3 is 12 residues long. Germline CDR1 SEHNR, CDR2 FQNEAQ (reference sequence). CDR3 nucleotide sequence: TGTGCCAGCAGCTTCGGGGGACAGGGCTACACCTTC. It codes for CASSFGGQGYTF.

The chain employs TRBV28 and TRBJ2-2; 8 bases are shared with TRBD2. The CDR3 loop spans 17 amino acids. With 2 bases clipped from V and 4 bases from J, the junction kept 9 bases outside the gene matches. CDR1 and CDR2 from the germline V gene are MDHEN and SYDVKM. The CDR3 DNA is TGTGCCAGCAGTTTAAGTAGCGGGAAACTCCCCACCGGGGAGCTGTTTTTT. As protein: CASSLSSGKLPTGELFF.

The rearrangement links TRBV13 to TRBJ2-7, with 9 bases aligning to TRBD1. The CDR3 consists of 16 residues. Germline V gene sequence: CDR1 PRHDT, CDR2 FYEKMQ (reference sequence). Unmatched junction bases numbered 7, after V lost 4 bases and J lost 0 bases. In nucleotides, the CDR3 is TGTGCCAGCAGCTCGACCGGACAGGGGACCTCCTACGAGCAGTACTTC. Translating gives CASSSTGQGTSYEQYF.

The chain couples TRBV6-5 to TRBJ1-1; perhaps TRBD1 as D (5 bases). CDR1 is MNHEY and CDR2 is SVGAGI in the germline V gene. The length of the CDR3 is 16 residues. Trimming left V 2 bases short and J 6 bases short, with 19 bases between. The chain's CDR3 is CASSYAVGPGVAEAFF. CDR3 nucleotides: TGTGCCAGCAGTTACGCCGTCGGACCGGGGGTCGCTGAAGCTTTCTTT.

The V and J genes are TRBV7-9 and TRBJ2-3; D unclear. This CDR3 is built from 15 residues. Trimming cost V 4 bases and J 0 bases, with 11 bases left between them. Germline CDR1 reads SEHNR; CDR2 reads FQNEAQ (reference sequence). In DNA form, the CDR3 reads TGTGCCAGCAGCTCCTATCAATCTAGCACAGATACGCAGTATTTT. This translates into CASSSYQSSTDTQYF.

For the CDR3, the DNA is TGTGCCAGCAGTCAGGTGGGAGGCGAGACCCAGTACTTC. This translates into CASSQVGGETQYF. The chain links TRBV6-5 to TRBJ2-5; D may be TRBD2 (6 bases). Per germline, CDR1 MNHEY and CDR2 SVGAGI. Trimming removed 5 bases at V and 5 bases at J, with 12 bases between. The CDR3 loop spans 13 amino acids.

The CDR3 sequence is CASSLAESLYLFF. CDR3 bases: TGTGCCAGCAGTTTAGCAGAATCCTTATACCTGTTTTTT. The chain has TRBV12-3 or TRBV12-4 and TRBJ1-4, with D unresolved. This CDR3 spans 13 amino acids. Trimming cost V 0 bases and J 14 bases, with 13 bases left between them.

The CDR3 sequence is CSQGPYEQYF. The DNA of the CDR3 is TGCAGCCAGGGGCCCTACGAGCAGTACTTC. The V call is TRBV29-1, the J call TRBJ2-7, with a tentative D call TRBD1 (6 bases). The CDR3 runs to 10 residues. Per germline, CDR1 SQVTM and CDR2 ANQGSEA. Deletions cut 8 bases from V and 2 bases from J, with 7 bases between.

V and J are TRBV6-2 or TRBV6-3 and TRBJ1-1; D is possibly TRBD1 (6 bases). Germline CDR1 is MNHEY and CDR2 is SVGEGT. The CDR3 spans 16 residues. The V end lost 0 bases, the J end lost 0 bases, and 11 bases lay between the germline ends. Here the CDR3 reads CASSYSIGTMNTEAFF. The CDR3, as DNA: TGTGCCAGCAGTTACTCGATAGGGACAATGAACACTGAAGCTTTCTTT.

This clone was counted once. This chain uses TRBV27 with TRBJ1-6; no firm D call. Germline V gives CDR1 MNHEY, CDR2 SMNVEV (reference sequence). Trimming took off 2 bases at V and 7 bases at J, with 6 bases between the two ends. The CDR3 is made up of 13 amino acids. CDR3 bases: TGTGCCAGCAGTTTAAGGGAGAATTCACCCCTCCACTTT. This encodes CASSLRENSPLHF.

This chain links TRBV9 with TRBJ1-2; a possible D gene is TRBD1 (5 bases). The CDR3 length is 12 residues. V lost 4 bases and J lost 14, with 18 bases in between. Per germline, CDR1 SGDLS and CDR2 YYNGEE. The CDR3 sequence is CASSPEGTARTF. The DNA for the CDR3 is TGTGCCAGCAGCCCGGAGGGGACGGCTAGGACCTTC.

J is TRBJ1-4 and V is TRBV6-1, with D perhaps matching TRBD1 (5 bases). Germline V gene lookup returns CDR1 MNHNS and CDR2 SASEGT. V lost 1 base and J lost 15, with 18 bases in between. CDR3 size: 14 residues. CDR3 sequence: CASSEGGSGREVFF. CDR3 DNA sequence: TGTGCCAGCAGTGAAGGGGGGTCGGGCAGGGAAGTGTTTTTT.

The J gene is TRBJ2-5, the V gene TRBV27; D is unclear. Germline V CDR1 and CDR2: MNHEY, SMNVEV (reference sequence). The V gene lost 3 bases and the J gene lost 5 bases, with 10 bases spanning the gap. This CDR3 comprises 13 residues. The CDR3, as DNA: TGTGCCAGCAGTTTGTCCCATTGGGAGACCCAGTACTTC. It encodes CASSLSHWETQYF.

This chain uses TRBV21-1 with TRBJ2-7; the listed D gene, TRBD2, was not tested against the DNA. TRBV21-1 is deemed a pseudogene. The CDR3 length is 17 residues. The CDR3 region is CASSKAISSGSQYEQYF. DNA of the CDR3: TGTGCCAGCAGCAAAGCGATCTCTAGCGGGAGTCAGTACGAGCAGTACTTC.

Comment on this clone: This clone may be a read error of a much larger clone one base away. Within the sample, other DNA sequences also encode this same CDR3. The chain combines TRBV5-6 with TRBJ2-5; D is unresolved. This CDR3 comprises 12 residues. With 0 bases removed from V and 5 bases from J, the gap between germline ends came to 5 bases. The germline V gene encodes CDR1 SGHDT and CDR2 YYEEEE. This CDR3 reads CASSLVAETQYF. In nucleotides, the CDR3 is TGTGCCAGCAGCTTGGTGGCGGAGACCCAGTACTTC.

DNA for the CDR3: TGTGCCAGCAGCCTGACAGGGGTTGGGGCCAAAAACATTCAGTACTTC. This encodes CASSLTGVGAKNIQYF. V is TRBV3-1 (or the pseudogene TRBV3-2) and J is TRBJ2-4; 8 nucleotides align to TRBD1. Germline CDR1 reads LGHDT; CDR2 reads YNNKEL (reference sequence). The trim removed 4 bases at V and 1 base at J, leaving 6 bases unmatched. The CDR3 is 16 amino acids.